This entry concerns a single TCR beta chain. Profiling relied on immunoSEQ multiplex PCR, and the TCRdb table lists in-frame clones only, not all of them. Of under 95,000 clones in the sample, 84% are singletons; the top ten hold 0.65% to 0.85%. Focal radiation was given together with CTLA-4 blockade (ipilimumab) to patients with chemo-refractory metastatic non-small-cell lung cancer. This specimen comes from a study of radiotherapy plus CTLA-4 blockade in lung cancer. The TCR originated in a human donor with non-small cell lung cancer who had stable disease on radiotherapy plus ipilimumab. The sample in question was peripheral blood, obtained from a patient treated with radiotherapy plus ipilimumab.

The DNA of the CDR3 is TGCGCCAGCAGTGCCCCGACAGGGGTGGGGACTAATGAAAAACTGTTTTTT. Its protein is CASSAPTGVGTNEKLFF. This chain uses TRBV10-2 with TRBJ1-4; 8 nucleotides align to TRBD1. CDR1 and CDR2 (germline): WSHSY, SAAADI. The CDR3 is 17 residues long. After removal of 4 bases from V and 2 bases from J, the junction contained 9 bases not matched to a gene.